One sample yielded the 18 T cell receptor beta chains listed below, sequenced in a study of T cells in Graves' hyperthyroidism and ophthalmopathy. The TCR beta CDR3 regions underwent amplification using RNA transcripts as the source. Researchers ran a first-round RT-PCR on the TCR CDR3 using the HTBI primer set. Each CDR3 protein gets one entry after TCRdb re-called the multiplex PCR reads with MiXCR. The profile covers a few hundred thousand distinct CDR3 sequences, with about a sixth appearing a single time and roughly 49% taken by the ten largest. Sequenced sample: blood. The source of these receptors is a woman between 50 and 59 years old with Graves' hyperthyroidism.

This clonotype was counted a few times. This sequence joins TRBV6-5 and TRBJ1-1, with D possibly matching TRBD1 (5 bases). Germline V lookup: CDR1 MNHEY, CDR2 SVGAGI. The CDR3 is 16 residues long. V was shortened by 0 bases and J by 4 bases, with 15 bases between the two germline ends. The CDR3 DNA reads as TGTGCCAGCAGTTACTCAGGATCTTTAGGGACCACTGAAGCTTTCTTT. Protein sequence: CASSYSGSLGTTEAFF.

V gene TRBV20-1 combines with J gene TRBJ2-1; no clear D. Per germline, CDR1 DFQATT and CDR2 SNEGSKA (reference sequence). The CDR3 runs 13 residues. Trimming took 2 bases from V and 5 from J, leaving 10 bases between them. The CDR3 here is CSARRQSHNEQFF. CDR3 bases: TGCAGTGCTAGAAGGCAGTCCCACAATGAGCAGTTCTTC.

The sample holds many counts of this clonotype. J is TRBJ1-5 and V is TRBV20-1; D is uncertain. Trimming took 7 bases from V and 3 from J, leaving 7 bases between them. The CDR3 length is 11 residues. Germline lookup yields CDR1 DFQATT and CDR2 SNEGSKA (reference sequence). CDR3 nucleotides: TGCAGTGAGAGCCTCAATCAGCCCCAGCATTTT. Translation: CSESLNQPQHF.

In its sample, this clonotype was seen a few times. This chain joins TRBV29-1 and TRBJ2-7; 7 bases map to TRBD1. CDR3 size: 14 residues. Germline V CDR1 and CDR2: SQVTM, ANQGSEA. Trimming cost V 6 bases and J 2 bases; bases outside gene matches: 10. CDR3 bases: TGCAGCGTCGGGGACAGATTCTTCCCCTACGAGCAGTACTTC. This codes for CSVGDRFFPYEQYF.

This clonotype was detected a few times. The chain combines TRBV27 with TRBJ2-1, with no clear D. The CDR3 consists of 12 residues. V lost 6 bases, J lost 4 bases, and 7 bases lay in between. Germline assignment: CDR1 MNHEY and CDR2 SMNVEV (reference sequence). CDR3 amino acids: CASREGYNEQFF. CDR3 DNA: TGTGCCAGCAGGGAAGGGTACAATGAGCAGTTCTTC.

The sample holds a few counts of this clonotype. The chain is built from TRBV7-3 and TRBJ2-5; 9 nucleotides match TRBD2. The CDR3 is made up of 15 amino acids. CDR1 is SGHTA, CDR2 FQGTGA, per germline. V lost 5 bases and J lost 4; bases outside the gene matches: 8. The CDR3 sequence is CASSPSAREGETQYF. The CDR3 DNA sequence: TGTGCCAGCAGCCCATCCGCGCGGGAGGGAGAGACCCAGTACTTC. The full variable domain, rest sourced from reference TRBV7-3 and TRBJ2-5, is GAGVSQTPSNKVTEKGKYVELRCDPISGHTALYWYRQSLGQGPEFLIYFQGTGAADDSGLPNDRFFAVRPEGSVSTLKIQRTERGDSAVYLCASSPSAREGETQYFGPGTRLLVL.

The sample holds many counts of this clonotype. The CDR3 here is CASSLVEGGRGNEQFF. As DNA, the CDR3 is TGTGCCAGCAGCTTAGTAGAGGGCGGGAGGGGTAATGAGCAGTTCTTC. The chain recombines TRBV11-2 with TRBJ2-1, with 9 bases that match TRBD2. V was clipped by 1 base and J by 7 bases; unmatched bases: 8. The length of the CDR3 is 16 residues. Germline lookup yields CDR1 SGHAT and CDR2 FQNNGV.

The chain joins TRBV5-4 to TRBJ1-1, with a tentative D call TRBD1 (5 bases). This CDR3 comprises 14 residues. Per germline, CDR1 SGHNT and CDR2 YYREEE (reference sequence). Trimming pared 6 bases from V and 1 base from J, leaving 13 bases between. The CDR3 coding sequence is TGTGCCAGCACCGAACAGGTTGCGAACACTGAAGCTTTCTTT. It codes for CASTEQVANTEAFF.

This clonotype has at least ten counts. The rearrangement joins TRBV12-3 or TRBV12-4 to TRBJ1-1, with 7 bases lining up with TRBD1. Unmatched junction bases numbered 5, after V lost 6 bases and J lost 1 base. The CDR3 has 14 residues. The CDR3 spells CASSHRTGNTEAFF. DNA for the CDR3: TGTGCCAGCAGCCACCGGACAGGGAACACTGAAGCTTTCTTT.

The table lists this clonotype with many counts. CDR3 sequence (DNA): TGTGCCAGCAGCCCCAGGGGGCGCGGGGAGACCCAGTACTTC. It is translated as CASSPRGRGETQYF. The rearrangement uses TRBV7-6 and TRBJ2-5, with 8 bases aligning to TRBD1. There are 14 residues in the CDR3. CDR1 and CDR2 from the germline V gene are SGHVS and FNYEAQ. Trimming took 5 bases from V and 5 from J; bases not matched to a gene: 7.

Comment on this clonotype: A much larger clone lies one base from this, so it may be a read error. The chain uses TRBV6-9 and TRBJ2-1; possible D gene TRBD2, 5 bases. Germline V gene sequence: CDR1 MNHGY, CDR2 SVAAGI. The length of the CDR3 is 11 residues. The germline V and J ends were trimmed by 3 bases and 10 bases, with 7 bases remaining between them. CDR3 region: CASSYGNEQFF. The DNA for the CDR3 is TGTGCCAGCAGTTACGGGAACGAGCAGTTCTTC.

This clonotype occurred many times. The chain links TRBV20-1 to TRBJ2-1, with 8 bases matching TRBD1. Trimming took 0 bases from V and 7 from J; bases not matched to a gene: 5. Germline CDR1 reads DFQATT; CDR2 reads SNEGSKA (reference sequence). The CDR3 totals 14 residues. CDR3 loop: CSARDSQGANEQFF. The CDR3 DNA sequence: TGCAGTGCTAGAGATTCCCAGGGGGCGAATGAGCAGTTCTTC.

This clonotype was seen ten or more times. This chain joins TRBV7-9 and TRBJ2-7; TRBD2 agrees at 8 bases. The CDR3 has 15 residues. V gave up 0 bases and J gave up 6 bases; unmatched junction bases: 7. Germline-derived CDR1 and CDR2 are SEHNR and FQNEAQ (reference sequence). The CDR3 DNA sequence: TGTGCCAGCAGCTTAGCACTAGCGGAAGGAGGCGAGCAGTACTTC. Its protein is CASSLALAEGGEQYF.

This clonotype was observed many times. This sequence joins TRBV28 and TRBJ2-2; 12 nucleotides agree with TRBD2. Germline values: CDR1 MDHEN, CDR2 SYDVKM. The CDR3 runs 21 residues. V lost 3 bases, J lost 0 bases, and 14 bases stayed unmatched. The CDR3 bases are TGTGCCAGCAGTTTGTTGACTAGCGGGAGAAATCCCACGGCGAACACCGGGGAGCTGTTTTTT. Amino acids: CASSLLTSGRNPTANTGELFF.

There are many counts of this clonotype. The V call is TRBV7-9, the J call TRBJ2-7, with 13 bases aligning to TRBD2. The germline V gene encodes CDR1 SEHNR and CDR2 FQNEAQ (reference sequence). This CDR3 contains 16 residues. Losses at the gene ends were 1 base for V and 2 bases for J; bases not matched to a gene: 2. CDR3: CASSLGGTSGTYEQYF. For the CDR3, the DNA is TGTGCCAGCAGCTTAGGGGGGACTAGCGGGACCTACGAGCAGTACTTC.

This clonotype was seen at least ten times. This sequence joins TRBV6-1 and TRBJ2-3; D is ambiguous. The V gene lost 6 bases and the J gene lost 0 bases, with 10 bases spanning the gap. The CDR3 is 14 amino acids. Per germline, CDR1 MNHNS and CDR2 SASEGT. The CDR3 loop is CASRPPTSTDTQYF. The CDR3 nucleotides read TGTGCCAGCAGACCCCCAACTAGCACAGATACGCAGTATTTT.

The rearrangement links TRBV14 to TRBJ1-2; D gene unclear. V was clipped by 1 base and J by 4 bases, with 13 bases between them. The CDR3 covers 15 residues. The germline V gene has CDR1 SGHDN and CDR2 FVKESK. DNA of the CDR3: TGTGCCAGCAGCCAAGTTTTGATGGATTTCTATGGCTACACCTTC. This gives the protein CASSQVLMDFYGYTF. Using reference TRBV14 and TRBJ1-2 for the parts outside the CDR3, the full variable domain is EAGVTQFPSHSVIEKGQTVTLRCDPISGHDNLYWYRRVMGKEIKFLLHFVKESKQDESGMPNNRFLAERTGGTYSTLKVQPAELEDSGVYFCASSQVLMDFYGYTFGSGTRLTVV.

The V and J genes are TRBV4-1 and TRBJ2-4; no firm D call. The germline V and J ends were trimmed by 0 bases and 0 bases, with 15 bases remaining between them. CDR1 is MGHRA, CDR2 YSYEKL, per germline. This CDR3 has 18 residues. The CDR3 nucleotides are TGCGCCAGCAGCCAAGATCCCGGCTACCGTTTAGCCAAAAACATTCAGTACTTC. As protein: CASSQDPGYRLAKNIQYF.